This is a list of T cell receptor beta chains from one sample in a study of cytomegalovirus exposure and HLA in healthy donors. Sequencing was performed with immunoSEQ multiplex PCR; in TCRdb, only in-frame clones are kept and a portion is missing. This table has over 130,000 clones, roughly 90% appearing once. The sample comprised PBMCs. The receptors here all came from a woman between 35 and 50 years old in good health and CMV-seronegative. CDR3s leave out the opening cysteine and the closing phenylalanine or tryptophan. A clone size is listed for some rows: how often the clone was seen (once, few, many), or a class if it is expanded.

cdr3_aa: ASSSLGAGGYEQY
clone_size: -
j_call: TRBJ2-7
v_call: TRBV7-9

cdr3_aa: ASSLARSAETQY
clone_size: once
j_call: TRBJ2-5
v_call: TRBV7-9

cdr3_aa: ASSFRNTEAF
clone_size: few
j_call: TRBJ1-1
v_call: TRBV28

cdr3_aa: ASSFGTTFNEKLF
clone_size: -
j_call: TRBJ1-4
v_call: TRBV5-5

cdr3_aa: ASSSSAGVEQY
clone_size: -
j_call: TRBJ2-7
v_call: TRBV27

cdr3_aa: AWSGSGGTDTQY
clone_size: -
j_call: TRBJ2-3
v_call: TRBV30

cdr3_aa: ASSLASGTDEQF
clone_size: -
j_call: TRBJ2-1
v_call: TRBV7-7

cdr3_aa: ASTGGGGLREKLF
clone_size: few
j_call: TRBJ1-4
v_call: TRBV28

cdr3_aa: ASSPGHWSTDTQY
clone_size: -
j_call: TRBJ2-3
v_call: TRBV2

cdr3_aa: ASSFTGRIGGSTDTQY
clone_size: -
j_call: TRBJ2-3
v_call: TRBV11-2

cdr3_aa: ASSLLLAGTDTQY
clone_size: -
j_call: TRBJ2-3
v_call: TRBV7-3

cdr3_aa: ASSPSGATDTQY
clone_size: -
j_call: TRBJ2-3
v_call: TRBV5-1

cdr3_aa: ASSYSGTIHNYGYT
clone_size: -
j_call: TRBJ1-2
v_call: TRBV6-5

cdr3_aa: ASSPGDGYEQY
clone_size: -
j_call: TRBJ2-7
v_call: TRBV7-6

cdr3_aa: ASSLAPSQNTGELF
clone_size: -
j_call: TRBJ2-2
v_call: TRBV5-1

cdr3_aa: SSSSPGQGKKLF
clone_size: -
j_call: TRBJ1-4
v_call: TRBV7-9

cdr3_aa: ASSHVPGQGVFTDTQY
clone_size: -
j_call: TRBJ2-3
v_call: TRBV4-1

cdr3_aa: ASSRDRMGQETQY
clone_size: -
j_call: TRBJ2-5
v_call: TRBV6-5

cdr3_aa: SAGPGTKDYEQY
clone_size: -
j_call: TRBJ2-7
v_call: TRBV29-1

cdr3_aa: ASSARLAGVNEQY
clone_size: -
j_call: TRBJ2-7
v_call: TRBV9

cdr3_aa: ASTGTGYRWDTEAF
clone_size: -
j_call: TRBJ1-1
v_call: TRBV7-8

cdr3_aa: ASSSASGRSYNEQF
clone_size: -
j_call: TRBJ2-1
v_call: TRBV7-9

cdr3_aa: ASSTYKPGTQY
clone_size: -
j_call: TRBJ2-5
v_call: TRBV21-1

cdr3_aa: ASSPGSPNSPLH
clone_size: once
j_call: TRBJ1-6
v_call: TRBV7-2

cdr3_aa: ASSYHSGRAFYEQY
clone_size: -
j_call: -
v_call: TRBV6-5

cdr3_aa: AKQRGTSGRFSSYNEQF
clone_size: -
j_call: TRBJ2-1
v_call: TRBV10-2

cdr3_aa: ASSPLPGRGNTEAF
clone_size: -
j_call: TRBJ1-1
v_call: TRBV18